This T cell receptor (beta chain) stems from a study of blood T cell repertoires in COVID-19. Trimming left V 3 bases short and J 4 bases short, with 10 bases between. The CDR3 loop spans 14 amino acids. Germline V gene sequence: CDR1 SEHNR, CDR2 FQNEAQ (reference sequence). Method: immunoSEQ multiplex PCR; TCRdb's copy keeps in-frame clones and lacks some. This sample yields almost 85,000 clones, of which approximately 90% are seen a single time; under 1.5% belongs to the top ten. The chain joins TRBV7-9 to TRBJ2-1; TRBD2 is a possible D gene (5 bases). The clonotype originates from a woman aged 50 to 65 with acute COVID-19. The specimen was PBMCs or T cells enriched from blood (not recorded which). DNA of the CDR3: TGTGCCAGCAGCTTGGAGCGGAATTACAATGAGCAGTTCTTC. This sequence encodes CASSLERNYNEQFF.